The 21 T cell receptor gamma chains in this list originate from one sample, sequenced in a study of gamma delta lymphoproliferative disorders and STAT genes. TCRdb applied CATT to the multiplex PCR reads for clone calling. The sample contains over a thousand gamma-chain clones, about 10% of which appear only once. The receptor sequences were amplified from genomic DNA of peripheral blood mononuclear cells. Sequencing was performed on blood. The receptors originated from a human donor in good health.

This clone is labeled as medium-sized (0.01 to 0.1%). The V call is TRGV10, the J call TRGJ1 or TRGJ2. Here the J gene came from matching the DNA to germline, since TCRdb omits it. TRGV10 is an ORF, and what it does is uncertain. The CDR3 is 13 residues long. Unmatched junction bases numbered 8, after V lost 8 bases and J lost 3 bases. CDR3 DNA: TGTGCTGCGTGGGATCCCACTTATTATAAGAAACTCTTT. It is translated as CAAWDPTYYKKLF.

In its sample, this clone ranks as large. It is unclear where the CDR3 begins or ends on the DNA, so no DNA is shown, and the CDR3 is as TCRdb lists it. The J gene is uncalled and the V gene is TRGV11. TRGV11 is designated an ORF whose function remains uncertain. The CDR3 is 20 residues long, counting both termini. CDR3 protein: CTTVPAGLGTCYTTGWFKIF.

The chain is built from TRGV3 and TRGJ1 or TRGJ2. No J segment appears in TCRdb, so it was assigned here by matching the sequence to germline. The CDR3 contains 10 residues. After removal of 9 bases from V and 1 base from J, the junction contained 0 bases not matched to a gene. The germline CDR1 and CDR2 sequences are VTNTFY and YDVSTARD (reference sequence). DNA of the CDR3: TGTGCCACCAATTATTATAAGAAACTCTTT. Its translation is CATNYYKKLF.

On this clone: TCRdb shows a much larger clone's protein in place of this DNA's translation, and the two differ at residue 4, likely through a read error; the protein shown is translated from the DNA. Called V gene: TRGV11; the J gene was not called. TRGV11 is an ORF, and what it does is uncertain. The CDR3 spans 11 residues. CDR3 region: CACRIRPKELF. The CDR3 DNA reads as TGTGCCTGCCGGATTAGACCCAAGGAACTCTTT.

As for this clone: This likely traces to a read error, being one base from a far larger clone. Distinct nucleotide sequences in the sample also encode this CDR3. This rearrangement joins TRGV10 to TRGJP2. TCRdb does not report a J gene; here it was assigned by matching the DNA to germline references. TRGV10 carries the ORF label, with uncertain function. This CDR3 is 17 amino acids long. Trimming took 8 bases from V and 0 from J; bases not matched to a gene: 13. CDR3 in amino acids: CAAWDFPPYSSDWIKTF. DNA for the CDR3: TGTGCTGCGTGGGATTTCCCCCCCTATAGTAGTGATTGGATCAAGACGTTT.

Relative to its sample, this clone is medium-sized. In nucleotides, the CDR3 is TGTGCCCCCTCCTGTGGGTATTATAAGAAACTCTTT. It specifies CAPSCGYYKKLF. The chain links TRGV4 to TRGJ1 or TRGJ2. TCRdb leaves out the J gene; it was filled in here by matching the DNA to germline. Germline V lookup: CDR1 EGSTGY, CDR2 YDSYTSSV. V lost 12 bases, J lost 4 bases, and 12 bases stayed unmatched. This CDR3 has 12 amino acids.

Within the sample, this clone is medium-sized (0.01 to 0.1%). The rearrangement joins TRGV9 to TRGJP. The J gene comes from matching the DNA to germline here; TCRdb lacks it. This CDR3 region has 17 residues. Germline CDR1 GITISATS, CDR2 ISYDGTV (reference sequence). The V and J ends lost 3 bases and 7 bases, in that order; junction bases with no gene match: 9. This CDR3 is CALWEQRRELGKKIKVF. The CDR3 DNA reads as TGTGCCTTGTGGGAGCAACGTCGGGAGTTGGGCAAAAAAATCAAGGTATTT.

With respect to this clone: Germline and junction disagree at one end, which may indicate a read error. Other DNA variants within this sample encode the same CDR3. The rearrangement uses TRGV8 and TRGJ1 or TRGJ2. Here the J gene came from matching the DNA to germline, since TCRdb omits it. Per germline, CDR1 VENAVY and CDR2 YDSYNSRV. The CDR3 consists of 11 residues. The CDR3 reads CATWDYYKKLF. Written as DNA, the CDR3 is TGTGCCACCTGGGATTACTATAAGAAACTCTTT.

On this clone: The DNA is left out, because the CDR3 cannot be placed on it with certainty; the CDR3 is given as TCRdb lists it. No J gene was named, though the V gene is TRGV3. Germline V gene lookup returns CDR1 VTNTFY and CDR2 YDVSTARD (reference sequence). Termini included, the CDR3 measures 19 amino acids. The CDR3 here is CATWEAFIIRNSLAVEQHF.

The genes are TRGV9 and TRGJP. TCRdb lists no J gene, so it was determined here by aligning the DNA to germline. CDR3 length equals 17 residues. Losses at the gene ends were 0 bases for V and 16 bases for J; bases not matched to a gene: 15. Germline CDR1 and CDR2: GITISATS and ISYDGTV (reference sequence). The CDR3, as DNA: TGTGCCTTGTGGGAGGTGCCTGGGAGTTGGGCAAAAAAAATCAAGGTATTT. Encoded protein: CALWEVPGSWAKKIKVF.

This clone rates as medium-sized. J is TRGJP2 and V is TRGV2. TCRdb supplies no J gene; here it was assigned by aligning the nucleotide sequence to germline. The CDR3 length is 15 residues. The germline V gene encodes CDR1 EGSNGY and CDR2 YDSYNSKV. Trimming cost V 0 bases and J 1 base; bases outside gene matches: 2. This CDR3 reads CATWDGPSSDWIKTF. The CDR3 region has the DNA TGTGCCACCTGGGACGGGCCTAGTAGTGATTGGATCAAGACGTTT.

This clone is medium-sized in the sample. The gene calls are TRGV2 and TRGJ1 or TRGJ2. The J gene, left out of TCRdb, was set here by checking the DNA against germline. V lost 2 bases to trimming and J lost 3 bases; unmatched junction nucleotides: 1. The CDR3 covers 12 residues. Germline V gene data show CDR1 as EGSNGY and CDR2 as YDSYNSKV. The DNA for the CDR3 is TGTGCCACCTGGGACGTTTATTATAAGAAACTCTTT. It is translated as CATWDVYYKKLF.

In this sample, this clone turned up many times. This chain joins TRGV9 and TRGJ1 or TRGJ2. Since TCRdb gives no J gene, matching the DNA to germline was used here to assign it. This CDR3 has 13 residues. V shed 3 bases, J shed 1 base, and the junction held 3 bases outside the gene matches. Germline lookup yields CDR1 GITISATS and CDR2 ISYDGTV (reference sequence). The CDR3 sequence: CALWEPNYYKKLF. The CDR3 region has the DNA TGTGCCTTGTGGGAGCCTAATTATTATAAGAAACTCTTT.

This clone is termed medium-sized (0.01 to 0.1%). This chain uses TRGV4 with TRGJ1 or TRGJ2. TCRdb supplies no J gene; here it was assigned by aligning the nucleotide sequence to germline. Per germline, CDR1 EGSTGY and CDR2 YDSYTSSV. Losses at the gene ends were 5 bases for V and 7 bases for J; bases not matched to a gene: 11. The length of the CDR3 is 13 residues. Written as DNA, the CDR3 is TGTGCCACCTGGGTCCCTTCGCGGTATAAGAAACTCTTT. As protein: CATWVPSRYKKLF.

For this clone: The TCRdb record carries a much larger clone's protein, which differs from this DNA's translation at residue 15; a read error is the likely cause, and the protein listed here is the DNA translation. The chain recombines TRGV3 with TRGJP1. In the absence of a J gene in TCRdb, the DNA was matched to germline to assign it here. The germline CDR1 and CDR2 sequences are VTNTFY and YDVSTARD (reference sequence). The CDR3 has 18 amino acids. CDR3 sequence (DNA): TGTGCCACCTGGGACAGAAAGAGTGGGGGAACCACTGGTTGGTACAAGATATTT. Translating it yields CATWDRKSGGTTGWYKIF.

By sample fraction, this clone is medium-sized. The chain uses TRGV8 and TRGJ1 or TRGJ2. Assignment of the J gene here rests on matching the DNA to germline, because TCRdb gives none. The ends lost 0 bases at V and 4 bases at J; junction bases unmatched: 9. CDR1 is VENAVY, CDR2 YDSYNSRV, per germline. The CDR3 runs to 15 residues. This chain's CDR3 is CATWDRDGGYYKKLF. Written as DNA, the CDR3 is TGTGCCACCTGGGATAGGGATGGGGGCTATTATAAGAAACTCTTT.

This clone is judged medium-sized (0.01 to 0.1%). The chain links TRGV9 to TRGJP. The J gene is absent in TCRdb and was assigned here via DNA matching to germline. Germline V gene sequence: CDR1 GITISATS, CDR2 ISYDGTV (reference sequence). The CDR3 extends over 16 amino acids. J gave up 7 bases and V 1 base, and 4 bases lay outside the gene matches. CDR3 in amino acids: CALWEVGELGKKIKVF. The DNA for the CDR3 is TGTGCCTTGTGGGAGGTCGGTGAGTTGGGCAAAAAAATCAAGGTATTT.

This clone is medium-sized (0.01 to 0.1%) in the sample. V is TRGV10 and J is TRGJ1 or TRGJ2. No J gene was available from TCRdb, and it was assigned here by a germline match of the DNA. TRGV10 qualifies as an ORF whose function is uncertain. The CDR3 length is 14 residues. The junction had 10 bases not matched to a gene; V was cut back by 8 bases and J by 2 bases. CDR3 bases: TGTGCTGCGTGGGATTATAGGCATTATTATAAGAAACTCTTT. Protein product: CAAWDYRHYYKKLF.

This clone is judged medium-sized. The chain joins TRGV10 to TRGJ1 or TRGJ2. TCRdb does not report a J gene; here it was assigned by matching the DNA to germline references. TRGV10 is placed among ORFs of uncertain function. V shed 8 bases, J shed 2 bases, and the junction held 7 bases outside the gene matches. The CDR3 totals 13 residues. The chain's CDR3 is CAAWDCHYYKKLF. The CDR3 DNA is TGTGCTGCGTGGGATTGCCATTATTATAAGAAACTCTTT.

This clone is categorized as medium-sized. This chain connects TRGV9 to TRGJP1. TCRdb lists no J gene, so it was determined here by aligning the DNA to germline. Losses at the gene ends were 6 bases for V and 9 bases for J; bases not matched to a gene: 10. Germline values: CDR1 GITISATS, CDR2 ISYDGTV (reference sequence). The CDR3 covers 13 residues. CDR3 protein: CALWPPPRWFKIF. In DNA form, the CDR3 reads TGTGCCTTGTGGCCGCCCCCCCGTTGGTTCAAGATATTT.

By sample share, this clone is medium-sized. This sequence joins TRGV2 and TRGJP2. TCRdb supplies no J gene; here it was assigned by aligning the nucleotide sequence to germline. V lost 4 bases and J lost 5; bases outside the gene matches: 7. The CDR3 consists of 14 residues. Germline values: CDR1 EGSNGY, CDR2 YDSYNSKV. CDR3 sequence: CATWDEASDWIKTF. CDR3 nucleotide sequence: TGTGCCACCTGGGATGAGGCGAGTGATTGGATCAAGACGTTT.